These 23 T cell receptor beta chains originate from one sample sequenced in a study of vaccination and CD4 T cells after COVID-19. With the Oncomine TCR Beta short-read assay, DNA from cultured CD4+ T cells was sequenced. Genomic DNA from cultured CD4+ T cells was extracted. TCRdb re-called the PCR reads through MiXCR, storing one row per CDR3 protein. The data hold some 9,900 distinct CDR3 sequences, with approximately 31% observed a single time. No antigen has been assigned to these receptors. Sample treatment: roughly 10-day PBMC culture with coronavirus spike peptide pools or control peptides (ViraFEST assay). Ahead of the COVID-19 pandemic (2011-2018), the CD4+ T cells of the unexposed donor were collected. The sample consisted of CD4+ T cells from blood, cultured in vitro. The receptor set was obtained from a human donor in good health.

The chain couples TRBV28 to TRBJ2-1; perhaps TRBD1 as D (5 bases). Germline CDR1 and CDR2: MDHEN and SYDVKM. The CDR3 runs to 12 residues. V was clipped by 7 bases and J by 10 bases, with 14 bases between them. The CDR3: CASNRGPGEQFF. CDR3 DNA sequence: TGTGCCAGCAATAGGGGCCCCGGAGAGCAGTTCTTC.

The J gene is TRBJ1-3, the V gene TRBV6-1; TRBD1 matches 8 bases. Germline values: CDR1 MNHNS, CDR2 SASEGT. CDR3 length: 16 amino acids. V shed 5 bases and J 4 bases; nucleotides not matched to a gene: 10. The DNA for the CDR3 is TGTGCCAGCAGTCCCCGGACAGGGCCTTACGGAAACACCATATATTTT. Protein sequence: CASSPRTGPYGNTIYF.

The sample holds a few counts of this clonotype. The chain employs TRBV4-2 and TRBJ1-1; D not resolved. The germline V and J ends were trimmed by 0 bases and 4 bases, with 9 bases remaining between them. Per the germline V gene, CDR1 is LGHNA and CDR2 is YNFKEQ. The CDR3 loop spans 14 amino acids. CDR3 amino acids: CASSQEPRGTEAFF. CDR3 sequence (DNA): TGTGCCAGCAGCCAAGAGCCCCGGGGCACTGAAGCTTTCTTT.

The V gene is TRBV19, the J gene TRBJ1-1; D not resolved. Deletions cut 6 bases from V and 0 bases from J, with 11 bases between. The CDR3 covers 14 residues. Germline V gene data show CDR1 as LNHDA and CDR2 as SQIVND (reference sequence). Here the CDR3 reads CASSYLSLNTEAFF. The CDR3, as DNA: TGTGCCAGTAGCTATCTCTCCCTGAACACTGAAGCTTTCTTT.

The V call is TRBV6-1, the J call TRBJ1-2; D might be TRBD1 (5 bases). This CDR3 is 13 amino acids long. Germline CDR1 MNHNS, CDR2 SASEGT. Trimming cost V 3 bases and J 2 bases, with 7 bases left between them. As DNA, the CDR3 is TGTGCCAGCAGTGATCGGGGCAACTATGGCTACACCTTC. Translation: CASSDRGNYGYTF.

The chain recombines TRBV9 with TRBJ2-3; D possibly uses TRBD1 or TRBD2 (6 bases each). Germline CDR1 and CDR2: SGDLS and YYNGEE. Trimming pared 3 bases from V and 4 bases from J, leaving 15 bases between. The CDR3 loop spans 15 amino acids. DNA for the CDR3: TGTGCCAGCAGCGCCGGGGGCGACTACGCAGATACGCAGTATTTT. Translated, it gives CASSAGGDYADTQYF.

This clonotype was observed a few times. This chain uses TRBV6-1 with TRBJ2-1; 9 nucleotides agree with TRBD1. CDR1 is MNHNS and CDR2 is SASEGT in the germline V gene. The CDR3 has 14 residues. V was clipped by 4 bases and J by 6 bases; unmatched bases: 4. The DNA for the CDR3 is TGTGCCAGCAGTGCCGGGACAGGGTTCAATGAGCAGTTCTTC. Amino acids: CASSAGTGFNEQFF.

The chain links TRBV28 to TRBJ1-1; D possibly corresponds to TRBD1 (6 bases). V lost 8 bases and J 1 base, leaving 14 bases between the germline ends. This CDR3 is built from 14 residues. Germline V gene lookup returns CDR1 MDHEN and CDR2 SYDVKM. The CDR3 here is CASDWGQRNTEAFF. CDR3 in DNA: TGTGCCAGCGATTGGGGACAACGGAACACTGAAGCTTTCTTT.

V usage is TRBV19 and J usage is TRBJ2-5; TRBD1 aligns across 9 bases. The CDR3 spans 15 residues. Germline V gene data show CDR1 as LNHDA and CDR2 as SQIVND (reference sequence). V lost 5 bases, J lost 0 bases, and 4 bases stayed unmatched. CDR3 sequence reads: CASSDRGVHQETQYF. For the CDR3, the DNA is TGTGCCAGTAGTGACAGGGGGGTACACCAAGAGACCCAGTACTTC.

The V and J genes are TRBV10-3 and TRBJ2-7; 11 nucleotides match TRBD1. J was trimmed by 3 bases and V by 7 bases; bases with no gene match: 11. Germline V gene data show CDR1 as ENHRY and CDR2 as SYGVKD. The CDR3 is 16 amino acids. The CDR3 here is CAITPGGQGVIYEQYF. In DNA form, the CDR3 reads TGTGCCATCACACCGGGGGGACAGGGGGTAATCTACGAGCAGTACTTC.

The chain joins TRBV7-3 to TRBJ1-6; D may be TRBD1 (5 bases). CDR1 and CDR2 from the germline V gene are SGHTA and FQGTGA. Deletions cut 1 base from V and 7 bases from J, with 11 bases between. The CDR3 spans 15 residues. CDR3 in amino acids: CASSLMSGGNSPLHF. As DNA, the CDR3 is TGTGCCAGCAGCTTAATGTCGGGGGGAAATTCACCCCTCCACTTT.

This clonotype was observed a handful of times. The gene calls are TRBV20-1 and TRBJ2-7; TRBD2 agrees at 9 bases. This CDR3 region has 14 residues. Germline lookup yields CDR1 DFQATT and CDR2 SNEGSKA (reference sequence). The ends lost 5 bases at V and 1 base at J; junction bases unmatched: 6. CDR3 nucleotides: TGCAGTGCTTTTAGCGGGAGCAATTCCTACGAGCAGTACTTC. Residues: CSAFSGSNSYEQYF.

This clonotype came up a few times. The V and J genes are TRBV7-9 and TRBJ2-3; 7 bases align to TRBD2. The V gene end was trimmed by 3 bases and the J gene end by 7 bases; junction bases not matched to a gene: 13. This CDR3 has 16 amino acids. Per the germline V gene, CDR1 is SEHNR and CDR2 is FQNEAQ (reference sequence). The CDR3 spells CASSFYRLATSNTQYF. The CDR3 DNA sequence: TGTGCCAGCAGCTTCTACCGACTAGCCACCTCCAATACGCAGTATTTT.

CDR3 region: CASAQGGEGYTF. CDR3 nucleotide sequence: TGTGCCAGCGCTCAGGGAGGGGAAGGCTACACCTTC. The chain joins TRBV28 to TRBJ1-2, with a tentative D call TRBD1 (5 bases). The CDR3 has 12 residues. Germline CDR1 and CDR2: MDHEN and SYDVKM. Trimming pared 8 bases from V and 8 bases from J, leaving 15 bases between.

The chain is built from TRBV24-1 and TRBJ2-3, with TRBD2 matching over 10 bases. Looked up from germline, CDR1 is KGHDR and CDR2 is SFDVKD. The CDR3 is made up of 15 amino acids. The V and J ends lost 2 bases and 3 bases, in that order; junction bases with no gene match: 1. CDR3: CATSDSSGRTDTQYF. The CDR3 nucleotides read TGTGCCACCAGTGATTCTAGCGGGAGAACAGATACGCAGTATTTT.

The chain's CDR3 is CASSYGRMGTDTQYF. The DNA of the CDR3 is TGTGCCAGCAGTTATGGGAGAATGGGCACAGATACGCAGTATTTT. The V gene is TRBV6-2 or TRBV6-3, the J gene TRBJ2-3, with D maybe TRBD2 (5 bases). V was pared by 3 bases and J by 1 base, with 11 bases between. The CDR3 extends over 15 amino acids. Germline V gene data show CDR1 as MNHEY and CDR2 as SVGEGT.

This clonotype was counted between two and nine times. V gene TRBV7-9 combines with J gene TRBJ2-7; no definite D call. V lost 1 base, J lost 6 bases, and 4 bases lay in between. This CDR3 is 11 amino acids long. Germline CDR1 reads SEHNR; CDR2 reads FQNEAQ (reference sequence). In DNA, the CDR3 is TGTGCCAGCAGCTTAGGGCCCGAGCAGTACTTC. Translation gives CASSLGPEQYF.

The chain has TRBV12-3 or TRBV12-4 and TRBJ1-6; 8 nucleotides align to TRBD1. Germline trimming cut 4 bases from V and 9 bases from J; bases unmatched to any gene: 5. The CDR3 has 14 residues. As DNA, the CDR3 is TGTGCCAGCAGTTCAACCGGGACAGGTTCACCCCTCCACTTT. It yields the protein CASSSTGTGSPLHF.

This clonotype occurred a few times. The CDR3 loop is CASSPSGSSNEQYF. The CDR3 coding sequence is TGTGCCAGCAGCCCGAGCGGGAGTAGCAACGAGCAGTACTTC. The V call is TRBV7-9, the J call TRBJ2-7; 8 bases are shared with TRBD2. V shed 5 bases and J 5 bases; nucleotides not matched to a gene: 8. This CDR3 comprises 14 residues. CDR1 SEHNR and CDR2 FQNEAQ come from the germline V gene (reference sequence).

This clonotype was found once. The CDR3 DNA is TGTGCCAGTAGCCTGGACAGACTAACTGAAGCTTTCTTT. Encoded protein: CASSLDRLTEAFF. The chain joins TRBV19 to TRBJ1-1; weak D call: TRBD1 (6 bases). V was cut by 6 bases and J by 5 bases, with 13 bases left in between. CDR3 length equals 13 residues. Germline V gives CDR1 LNHDA, CDR2 SQIVND (reference sequence).

This clonotype was found a few times. This chain links TRBV19 with TRBJ1-6, with 10 positions matching TRBD1. The CDR3 covers 14 residues. CDR1 is LNHDA and CDR2 is SQIVND in the germline V gene (reference sequence). J lost 10 bases, V lost 4 bases, and 4 bases had no gene match. DNA for the CDR3: TGTGCCAGTAGTAGGGACAGGGGTGGATCACCCCTCCACTTT. It translates to CASSRDRGGSPLHF. Complete variable domain (other parts from reference TRBV19 and TRBJ1-6): DGGITQSPKYLFRKEGQNVTLSCEQNLNHDAMYWYRQDPGQGLRLIYYSQIVNDFQKGDIAEGYSVSREKKESFPLTVTSAQKNPTAFYLCASSRDRGGSPLHFGNGTRLTVT.

This chain links TRBV11-1 with TRBJ1-1, with a possible D match to TRBD1 (5 bases). Trimming shortened V by 2 bases and J by 4 bases, and 8 bases separated the two germline ends. Germline V CDR1 and CDR2: SGHAT, FQDESV (reference sequence). This CDR3 is built from 13 residues. The DNA for the CDR3 is TGTGCCAGCAGCTTAAAAAGGGGCACTGAAGCTTTCTTT. Protein product: CASSLKRGTEAFF.

V gene TRBV6-2 or TRBV6-3 combines with J gene TRBJ1-2; TRBD1 is a possible D gene (5 bases). Between the trimmed V and J ends, which lost 2 bases and 4 bases, there was a span of 8 bases. The CDR3 sequence is 13 residues long. Looked up from germline, CDR1 is MNHEY and CDR2 is SVGEGT. For the CDR3, the DNA is TGTGCCAGCAGTTACGGGGGGTCCTATGGCTACACCTTC. Amino acid sequence: CASSYGGSYGYTF.